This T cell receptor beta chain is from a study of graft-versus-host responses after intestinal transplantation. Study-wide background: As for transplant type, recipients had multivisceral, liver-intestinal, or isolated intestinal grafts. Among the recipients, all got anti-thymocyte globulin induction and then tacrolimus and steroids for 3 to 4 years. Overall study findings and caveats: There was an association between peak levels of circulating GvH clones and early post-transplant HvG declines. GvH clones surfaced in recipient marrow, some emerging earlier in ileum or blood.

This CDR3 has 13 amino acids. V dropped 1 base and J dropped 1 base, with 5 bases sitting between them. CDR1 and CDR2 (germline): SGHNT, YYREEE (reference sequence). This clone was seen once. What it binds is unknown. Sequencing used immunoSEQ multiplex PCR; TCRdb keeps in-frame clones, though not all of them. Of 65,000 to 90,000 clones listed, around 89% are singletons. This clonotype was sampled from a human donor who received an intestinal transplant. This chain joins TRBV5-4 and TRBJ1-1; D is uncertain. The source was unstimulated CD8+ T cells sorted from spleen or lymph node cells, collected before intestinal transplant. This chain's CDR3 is CASSLRENTEAFF. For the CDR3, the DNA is TGTGCCAGCAGCTTGCGGGAGAACACTGAAGCTTTCTTT. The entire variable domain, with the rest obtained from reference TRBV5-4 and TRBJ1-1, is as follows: ETGVTQSPTHLIKTRGQQVTLRCSSQSGHNTVSWYQQALGQGPQFIFQYYREEENGRGNFPPRFSGLQFPNYSSELNVNALELDDSALYLCASSLRENTEAFFGQGTRLTVV.